The 15 T cell receptor beta chains below were found in one sample sequenced in a study of beta chain features in type 1 diabetes. As every portion of the isolated RNA was reverse transcribed, the sequencing read expressed TCRB transcripts. Clones were read by immunoSEQ multiplex PCR, and TCRdb kept only the in-frame ones, dropping some. The sample comprises 130,000 to 150,000 clones, under 60% of which are singletons, and under 0.45% rests with the top ten. The material sequenced was Tregs from blood. These receptors came from a man aged 18 to 30 in good health.

V usage is TRBV10-3 and J usage is TRBJ2-5; D gene uncertain. The CDR3 sequence is 15 residues long. CDR1 and CDR2 (germline): ENHRY, SYGVKD. V lost 5 bases, J lost 1 base, and 14 bases lay in between. The CDR3, as DNA: TGTGCCATCAGTCCCAGTGAGGTTGGCCAAGAGACCCAGTACTTC. Protein product: CAISPSEVGQETQYF.

The J gene is TRBJ1-6, the V gene TRBV5-1; D ambiguous. CDR1 SGHRS and CDR2 YFSETQ come from the germline V gene. The V and J ends lost 3 bases and 7 bases respectively, with 11 bases between them. The CDR3 is 14 residues long. The CDR3 loop reads CASSSRELNSPLHF. In DNA form, the CDR3 reads TGCGCCAGCAGCTCCCGGGAGCTAAATTCACCCCTCCACTTT.

The table lists this clone with a count of one. V usage is TRBV27 and J usage is TRBJ1-2, with unresolved D. The CDR3 totals 14 residues. Germline CDR1 MNHEY, CDR2 SMNVEV (reference sequence). Trimming took off 5 bases at V and 3 bases at J, with 13 bases between the two ends. The CDR3 protein is CASSALGGYYGYTF. The CDR3 DNA reads as TGTGCCAGCAGTGCCCTTGGCGGGTACTATGGCTACACCTTC.

The V call is TRBV11-3, the J call TRBJ2-1; the D gene is possibly TRBD2 (6 bases). CDR3 length: 14 amino acids. Germline CDR1 and CDR2: SGHNT and YENEEA. The ends were cut back, 3 bases at V and 7 bases at J, with 13 bases in the middle. The CDR3 coding sequence is TGTGCCAGCAGCTTGGGCGGGACCATTAATGAGCAGTTCTTC. It codes for CASSLGGTINEQFF.

This clone was detected only a few times. V is TRBV7-9 and J is TRBJ1-1; the D is unclear. In germline, CDR1 is SEHNR, CDR2 FQNEAQ (reference sequence). The CDR3 length is 12 residues. Deletions cut 5 bases from V and 5 bases from J, with 9 bases between. CDR3 residues: CASSQIRTEAFF. CDR3 nucleotide sequence: TGTGCCAGCAGCCAAATTCGGACTGAAGCTTTCTTT.

The chain is built from TRBV7-3 and TRBJ2-1; weak D call: TRBD1 (5 bases). The CDR3 runs to 13 residues. From germline, CDR1 is SGHTA and CDR2 FQGTGA. V lost 3 bases to trimming and J lost 7 bases, with 10 bases between them. In nucleotides, the CDR3 is TGTGCCAGCAGCTTCACGCAGGGAAATGAGCAGTTCTTC. This encodes CASSFTQGNEQFF.

V usage is TRBV5-1 and J usage is TRBJ2-7, with D perhaps TRBD2 (6 bases). V lost 2 bases to trimming and J lost 5 bases, with 14 bases between them. This CDR3 is 14 amino acids long. From germline, CDR1 is SGHRS and CDR2 YFSETQ. The CDR3 nucleotides are TGCGCCAGCAGCTTACTCGAGTGGGGGGACGAGCAGTACTTC. This encodes CASSLLEWGDEQYF.

This clone has a handful of counts. The chain carries TRBV5-1 and TRBJ2-2; D is undetermined. The CDR3 has 11 amino acids. CDR1 is SGHRS, CDR2 YFSETQ, per germline. V dropped 5 bases and J dropped 4 bases, with 3 bases sitting between them. In DNA form, the CDR3 reads TGCGCCAGCAGGCGCACCGGGGAGCTGTTTTTT. It codes for CASRRTGELFF.

This chain joins TRBV7-2 and TRBJ2-7; 8 bases align to TRBD2. This CDR3 is built from 15 residues. J lost 0 bases, V lost 4 bases, and 5 bases had no gene match. Germline loops: CDR1 SGHTA, CDR2 FQGNSA. CDR3 in amino acids: CASSSESGSSYEQYF. The CDR3 DNA follows: TGTGCCAGCAGCTCCGAGAGCGGGAGCTCCTACGAGCAGTACTTC. The whole variable domain, filled in from reference TRBV7-2 and TRBJ2-7, reads GAGVSQSPSNKVTEKGKDVELRCDPISGHTALYWYRQSLGQGLEFLIYFQGNSAPDKSGLPSDRFSAERTGGSVSTLTIQRTQQEDSAVYLCASSSESGSSYEQYFGPGTRLTVT.

This clone was detected only a few times. The chain carries TRBV19 and TRBJ2-1, with TRBD2 matching over 14 bases. From germline, CDR1 is LNHDA and CDR2 SQIVND (reference sequence). V gave up 2 bases and J gave up 6 bases; unmatched junction bases: 12. This CDR3 region has 19 residues. CDR3 in DNA: TGTGCCAGTAGTATATGGAGGGGGACTAGCGGGGGACGGACCAATGAGCAGTTCTTC. This gives the protein CASSIWRGTSGGRTNEQFF.

This chain joins TRBV20-1 and TRBJ2-1; unclear D gene. Looked up from germline, CDR1 is DFQATT and CDR2 is SNEGSKA (reference sequence). This CDR3 is built from 11 residues. Trimming left V 7 bases short and J 0 bases short, with 4 bases between. CDR3 loop: CSGLSYNEQFF. DNA of the CDR3: TGCAGTGGACTCTCCTACAATGAGCAGTTCTTC.

This chain joins TRBV29-1 and TRBJ2-1; 10 positions match TRBD2. Germline CDR1 is SQVTM and CDR2 is ANQGSEA. The V gene end was trimmed by 4 bases and the J gene end by 6 bases; junction bases not matched to a gene: 6. This CDR3 has 14 residues. The DNA for the CDR3 is TGCAGCGTTGTCGGGACTAGCGAATCCAATGAGCAGTTCTTC. Its protein product is CSVVGTSESNEQFF.

This clone came up a few times. The chain uses TRBV20-1 and TRBJ2-5; D possibly corresponds to TRBD2 (6 bases). Trimming pared 6 bases from V and 5 bases from J, leaving 10 bases between. This CDR3 has 11 amino acids. Germline V CDR1 and CDR2: DFQATT, SNEGSKA (reference sequence). The CDR3 is CSAEGFETQYF. The CDR3 DNA sequence: TGCAGTGCGGAGGGTTTTGAGACCCAGTACTTC.

The chain joins TRBV29-1 to TRBJ1-2; 10 positions match TRBD1. The V gene's germline CDR1 is SQVTM and CDR2 ANQGSEA. With V trimmed by 6 bases and J by 9 bases, 4 bases remained unmatched. This CDR3 has 11 amino acids. The CDR3 here is CSVGQGESYTF. CDR3 DNA: TGCAGCGTCGGACAGGGGGAGAGCTACACCTTC.

The chain couples TRBV18 to TRBJ1-3; weak D call: TRBD1 (5 bases). V lost 2 bases and J 1 base, leaving 15 bases between the germline ends. CDR1 KGHSH and CDR2 LQKENI come from the germline V gene. The CDR3 extends over 17 amino acids. In DNA, the CDR3 is TGTGCCAGCTCACCAGTAGCAGGGATGCTGTCTGGAAACACCATATATTTT. Encoded protein: CASSPVAGMLSGNTIYF.